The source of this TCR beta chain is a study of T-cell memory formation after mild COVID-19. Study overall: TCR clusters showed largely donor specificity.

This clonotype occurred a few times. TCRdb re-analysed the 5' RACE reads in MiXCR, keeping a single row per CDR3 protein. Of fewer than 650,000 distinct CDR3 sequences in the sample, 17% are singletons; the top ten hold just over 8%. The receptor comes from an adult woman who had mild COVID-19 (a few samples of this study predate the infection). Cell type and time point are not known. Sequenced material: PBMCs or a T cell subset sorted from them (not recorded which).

As DNA, the CDR3 is TGTGCCAGCAGACGGACTCTCGACTACAATGAGCAGTTCTTC. Its protein is CASRRTLDYNEQFF. The V gene is TRBV7-2, the J gene TRBJ2-1, with D tentatively TRBD2 (5 bases). Trimming removed 6 bases at V and 3 bases at J, with 12 bases between. Germline CDR1 SGHTA, CDR2 FQGNSA. The CDR3 consists of 14 residues.